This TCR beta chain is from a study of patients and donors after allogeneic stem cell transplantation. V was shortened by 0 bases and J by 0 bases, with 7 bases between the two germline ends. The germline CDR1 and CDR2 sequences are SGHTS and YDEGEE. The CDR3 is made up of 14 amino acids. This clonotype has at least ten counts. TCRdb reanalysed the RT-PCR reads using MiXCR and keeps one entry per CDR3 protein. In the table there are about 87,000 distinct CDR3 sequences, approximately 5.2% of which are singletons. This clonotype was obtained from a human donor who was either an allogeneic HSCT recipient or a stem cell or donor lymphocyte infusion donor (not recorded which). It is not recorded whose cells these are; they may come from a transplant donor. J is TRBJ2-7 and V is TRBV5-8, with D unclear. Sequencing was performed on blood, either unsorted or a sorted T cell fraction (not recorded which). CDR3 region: CASSLVGLSYEQYF. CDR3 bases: TGTGCCAGCAGCTTGGTGGGCCTCTCCTACGAGCAGTACTTC.